This TCR beta chain stems from a study of T-cell reconstitution after alpha-beta-depleted transplantation in children. Trimming took 11 bases from V and 5 from J; bases not matched to a gene: 14. The CDR3 consists of 14 residues. In germline, CDR1 is ENHRY, CDR2 SYGVKD. Using unique molecular identifiers, the investigators prepared the TCRbeta library. Each CDR3 protein gets one entry after TCRdb re-called the PCR reads with MiXCR. The table has about 500,000 distinct CDR3 sequences, around a third seen once. The chain carries TRBV10-3 and TRBJ2-7, with TRBD2 matching 8 bases. Here the sequenced sample was PBMCs from the stem cell graft donor, taken from the stem cell graft. The sequence came from a human donor who donated a stem cell graft to a child with aplastic anemia. The CDR3 here is CASGGRAGADEQYF. The CDR3 nucleotides read TGTGCCTCCGGAGGAAGAGCGGGAGCCGACGAGCAGTACTTC.